This TCR beta chain was captured by sequencing in a study of chemoradiotherapy in HPV16-positive cancers. This CDR3 has 16 residues. Germline V gives CDR1 SGHRS, CDR2 YFSETQ. The V and J ends lost 4 bases and 1 base, in that order; junction bases with no gene match: 4. The protocol was immunoSEQ multiplex PCR, while the TCRdb copy is restricted to in-frame clones and leaves out a portion. The repertoire has several thousand clones, about 74% of them found once; the top ten carry around 16%. This chain links TRBV5-1 with TRBJ1-6; TRBD1 aligns across 8 bases. This sample comprised tumor tissue, obtained from a patient who underwent chemoradiotherapy. The TCR originated in a human donor with HPV-associated anogenital cancer. The CDR3, as DNA: TGCGCCAGCAGCGTAGACAGGGGTTCCTATAATTCACCCCTCCACTTT. Translating it yields CASSVDRGSYNSPLHF.